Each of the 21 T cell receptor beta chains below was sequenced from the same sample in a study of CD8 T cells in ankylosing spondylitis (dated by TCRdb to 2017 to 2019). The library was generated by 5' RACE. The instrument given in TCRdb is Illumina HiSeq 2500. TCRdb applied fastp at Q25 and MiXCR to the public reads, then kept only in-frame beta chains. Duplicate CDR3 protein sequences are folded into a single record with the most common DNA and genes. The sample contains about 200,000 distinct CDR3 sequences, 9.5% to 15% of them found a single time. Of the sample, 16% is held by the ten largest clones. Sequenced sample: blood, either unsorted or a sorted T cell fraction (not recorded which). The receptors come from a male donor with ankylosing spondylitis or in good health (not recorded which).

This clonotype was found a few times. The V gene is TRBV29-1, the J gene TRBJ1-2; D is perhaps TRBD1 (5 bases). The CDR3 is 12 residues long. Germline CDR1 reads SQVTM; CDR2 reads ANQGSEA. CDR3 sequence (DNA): TGCAGTGTGGAGGGGCGCAACTATGGCTACACCTTC. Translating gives CSVEGRNYGYTF.

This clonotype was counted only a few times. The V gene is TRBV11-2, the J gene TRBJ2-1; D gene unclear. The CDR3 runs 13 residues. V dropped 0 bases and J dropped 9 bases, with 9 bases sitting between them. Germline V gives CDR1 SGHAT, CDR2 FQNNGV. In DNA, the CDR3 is TGTGCCAGCAGCTTAGAATTGAGAGGTGAGCAGTTCTTC. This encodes CASSLELRGEQFF.

CDR3 amino acids: CASSQGQGASEQYF. In DNA form, the CDR3 reads TGCGCCAGCAGCCAGGGACAGGGGGCTAGCGAGCAGTACTTC. V gene TRBV5-1 combines with J gene TRBJ2-7; 12 nucleotides line up with TRBD1. The CDR3 runs 14 residues. The germline CDR1 and CDR2 sequences are SGHRS and YFSETQ. Trimming removed 4 bases from V and 6 bases from J; junction bases left unmatched: 5.

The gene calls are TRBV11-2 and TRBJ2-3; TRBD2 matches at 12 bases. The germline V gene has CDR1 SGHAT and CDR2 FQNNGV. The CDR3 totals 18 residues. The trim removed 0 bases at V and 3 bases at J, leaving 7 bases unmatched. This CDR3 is CASSLETSGRFRTDTQYF. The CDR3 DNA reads TGTGCCAGCAGCTTAGAAACTAGCGGGAGGTTTCGGACAGATACGCAGTATTTT. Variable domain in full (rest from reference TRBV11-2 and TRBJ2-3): EAGVAQSPRYKIIEKRQSVAFWCNPISGHATLYWYQQILGQGPKLLIQFQNNGVVDDSQLPKDRFSAERLKGVDSTLKIQPAKLEDSAVYLCASSLETSGRFRTDTQYFGPGTRLTVL.

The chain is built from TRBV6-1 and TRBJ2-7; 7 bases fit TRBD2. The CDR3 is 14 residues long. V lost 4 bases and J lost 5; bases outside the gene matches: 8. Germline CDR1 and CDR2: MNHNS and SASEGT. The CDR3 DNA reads TGTGCCAGCAGTGGGACGGGGGGACTTCACGAGCAGTACTTC. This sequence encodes CASSGTGGLHEQYF.

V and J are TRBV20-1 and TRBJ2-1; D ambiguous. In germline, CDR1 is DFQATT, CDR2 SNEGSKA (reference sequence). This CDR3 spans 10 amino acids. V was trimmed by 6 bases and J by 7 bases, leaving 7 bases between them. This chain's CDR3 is CSASENEQFF. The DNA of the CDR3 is TGCAGTGCCTCCGAGAATGAGCAGTTCTTC.

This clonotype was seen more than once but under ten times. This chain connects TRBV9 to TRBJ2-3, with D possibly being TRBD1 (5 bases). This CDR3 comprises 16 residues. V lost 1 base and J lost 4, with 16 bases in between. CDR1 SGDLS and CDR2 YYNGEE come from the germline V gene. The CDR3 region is CASSVFLDSSADTQYF. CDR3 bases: TGTGCCAGCAGCGTATTCCTAGACAGCTCCGCAGATACGCAGTATTTT. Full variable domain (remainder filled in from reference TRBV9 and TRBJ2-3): DSGVTQTPKHLITATGQRVTLRCSPRSGDLSVYWYQQSLDQGLQFLIQYYNGEERAKGNILERFSAQQFPDLHSELNLSSLELGDSALYFCASSVFLDSSADTQYFGPGTRLTVL.

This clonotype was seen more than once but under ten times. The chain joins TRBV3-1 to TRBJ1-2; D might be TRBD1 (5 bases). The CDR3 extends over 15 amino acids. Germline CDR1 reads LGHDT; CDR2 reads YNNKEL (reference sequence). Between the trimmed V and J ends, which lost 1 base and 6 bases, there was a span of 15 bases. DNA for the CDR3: TGTGCCAGCAGCCAAGGTGGGACTCACACCCATGGCTACACCTTC. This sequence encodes CASSQGGTHTHGYTF.

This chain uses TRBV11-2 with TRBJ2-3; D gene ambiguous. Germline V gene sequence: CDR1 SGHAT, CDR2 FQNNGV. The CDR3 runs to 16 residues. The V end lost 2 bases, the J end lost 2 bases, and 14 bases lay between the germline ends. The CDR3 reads CASSLKLVTFTDTQYF. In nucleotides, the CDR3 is TGTGCCAGCAGCTTAAAGTTAGTTACTTTCACAGATACGCAGTATTTT.

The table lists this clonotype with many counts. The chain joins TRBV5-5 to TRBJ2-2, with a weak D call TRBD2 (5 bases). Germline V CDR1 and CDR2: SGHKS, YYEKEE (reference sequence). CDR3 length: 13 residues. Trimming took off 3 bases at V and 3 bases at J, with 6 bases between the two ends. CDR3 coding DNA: TGTGCCAGCAGCTACGGGGACACCGGGGAGCTGTTTTTT. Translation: CASSYGDTGELFF.

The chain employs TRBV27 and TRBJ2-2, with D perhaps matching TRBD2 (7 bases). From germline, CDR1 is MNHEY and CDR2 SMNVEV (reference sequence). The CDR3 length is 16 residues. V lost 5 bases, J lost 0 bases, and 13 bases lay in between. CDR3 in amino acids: CASSLLGGANTGELFF. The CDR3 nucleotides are TGTGCCAGCAGTCTCTTAGGGGGGGCGAACACCGGGGAGCTGTTTTTT.

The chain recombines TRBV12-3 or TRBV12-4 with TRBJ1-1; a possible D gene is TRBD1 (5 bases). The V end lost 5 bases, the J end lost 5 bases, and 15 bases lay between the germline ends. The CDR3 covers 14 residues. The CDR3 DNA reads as TGTGCCAGCAGTCCCAGCGGGGGGTGGACTGAAGCTTTCTTT. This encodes CASSPSGGWTEAFF.

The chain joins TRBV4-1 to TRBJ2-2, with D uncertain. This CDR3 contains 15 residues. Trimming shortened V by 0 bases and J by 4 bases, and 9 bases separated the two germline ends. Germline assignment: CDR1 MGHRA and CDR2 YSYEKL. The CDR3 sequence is CASSQDMAVTGELFF. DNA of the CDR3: TGCGCCAGCAGCCAAGATATGGCTGTCACCGGGGAGCTGTTTTTT.

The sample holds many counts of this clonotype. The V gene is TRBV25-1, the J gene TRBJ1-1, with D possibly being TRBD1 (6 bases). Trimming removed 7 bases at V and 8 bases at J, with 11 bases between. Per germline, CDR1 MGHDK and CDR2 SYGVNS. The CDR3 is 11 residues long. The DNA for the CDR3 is TGTGCCAGCAATCAGGGGCAAGAAGCTTTCTTT. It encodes CASNQGQEAFF. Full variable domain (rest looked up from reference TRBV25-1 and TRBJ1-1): EADIYQTPRYLVIGTGKKITLECSQTMGHDKMYWYQQDPGMELHLIHYSYGVNSTEKGDLSSESTVSRIRTEHFPLTLESARPSHTSQYLCASNQGQEAFFGQGTRLTVV.

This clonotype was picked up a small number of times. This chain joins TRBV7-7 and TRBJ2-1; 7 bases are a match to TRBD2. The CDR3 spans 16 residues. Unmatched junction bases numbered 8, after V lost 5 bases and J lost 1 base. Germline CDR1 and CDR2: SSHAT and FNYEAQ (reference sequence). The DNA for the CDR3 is TGTGCCAGCAGCCCCCAAGCGGGGCCATCCTACAATGAGCAGTTCTTC. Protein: CASSPQAGPSYNEQFF.

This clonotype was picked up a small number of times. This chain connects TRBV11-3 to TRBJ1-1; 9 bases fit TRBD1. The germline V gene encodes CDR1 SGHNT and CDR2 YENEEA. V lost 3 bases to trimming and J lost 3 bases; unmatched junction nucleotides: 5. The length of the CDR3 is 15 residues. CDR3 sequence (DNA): TGTGCCAGCAGCTTGCCCGACAGGGGGGACACTGAAGCTTTCTTT. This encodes CASSLPDRGDTEAFF.

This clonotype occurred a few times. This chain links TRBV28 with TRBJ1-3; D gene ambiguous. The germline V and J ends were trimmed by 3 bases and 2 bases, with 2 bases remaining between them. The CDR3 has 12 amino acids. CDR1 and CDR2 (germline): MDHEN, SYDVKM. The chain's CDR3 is CASSFPGNTIYF. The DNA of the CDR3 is TGTGCCAGCAGTTTCCCTGGAAACACCATATATTTT.

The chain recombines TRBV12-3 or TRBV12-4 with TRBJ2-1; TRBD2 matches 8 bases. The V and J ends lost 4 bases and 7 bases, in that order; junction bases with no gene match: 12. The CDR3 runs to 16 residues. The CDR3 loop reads CASSWGLSGSRNEQFF. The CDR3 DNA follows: TGTGCCAGCAGTTGGGGGTTGAGCGGGAGTAGAAATGAGCAGTTCTTC.

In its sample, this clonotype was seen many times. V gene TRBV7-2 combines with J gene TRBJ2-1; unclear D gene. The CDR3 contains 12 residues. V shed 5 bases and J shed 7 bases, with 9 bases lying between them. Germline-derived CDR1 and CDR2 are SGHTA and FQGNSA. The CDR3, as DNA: TGTGCCAGCAGCCGTCCCCCTAATGAGCAGTTCTTC. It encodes CASSRPPNEQFF.

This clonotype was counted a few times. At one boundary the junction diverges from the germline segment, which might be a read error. CDR3 sequence: CASRLGGAYNEQFF. The CDR3 bases are TGCGCCAGCAGGTTGGGGGGCGCCTACAATGAGCAGTTCTTC. The chain joins TRBV5-1 to TRBJ2-1; D possibly matches TRBD1 or TRBD2 (6 bases each). Germline assignment: CDR1 SGHRS and CDR2 YFSETQ. The CDR3 runs 14 residues.

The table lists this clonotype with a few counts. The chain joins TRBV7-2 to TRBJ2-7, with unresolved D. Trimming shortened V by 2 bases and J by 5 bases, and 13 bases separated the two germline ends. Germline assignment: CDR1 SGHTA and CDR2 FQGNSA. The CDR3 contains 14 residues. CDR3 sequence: CASSLSGHGDEQYF. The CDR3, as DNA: TGTGCCAGCAGCTTATCAGGCCATGGGGACGAGCAGTACTTC.